A selection of T cell receptor beta chains follows, all from one sample in a study of T-cell memory formation after mild COVID-19. TCRdb ran MiXCR on the 5' RACE reads and lists one entry per CDR3 protein. This sample has hundreds of thousands of distinct CDR3 sequences, with approximately 19% found just once. The sample was PBMCs or a T cell subset sorted from them (not recorded which). The receptors shown here come from a young man who had mild COVID-19 (a few samples of this study predate the infection). Cell type and time point are not known. The CDR3 runs from the conserved cysteine through the conserved F or W. The D gene is left open where the match is weak. A clone size is listed for some rows: how often the clone was seen (once, few, many), or a class if it is expanded.

d_call: .
v_call: TRBV18
clone_size: .
j_call: TRBJ1-1
cdr3_aa: CASSPVDIAADLNTEAFF
cdr3_nt: TGTGCCAGCTCACCAGTAGACATTGCCGCCGATTTAAACACTGAAGCTTTCTTT

d_call: TRBD2
v_call: TRBV25-1
clone_size: few
j_call: TRBJ2-7
cdr3_aa: CASSAGSPGLVSEQYF
cdr3_nt: TGTGCCAGCAGTGCCGGGAGTCCGGGACTAGTTTCCGAGCAGTACTTC

d_call: TRBD2
v_call: TRBV20-1
clone_size: .
j_call: TRBJ2-1
cdr3_aa: CSSPPGGRNEQFF
cdr3_nt: TGCAGTTCCCCTCCGGGGGGGAGGAATGAGCAGTTCTTC

d_call: TRBD2
v_call: TRBV5-1
clone_size: once
j_call: TRBJ2-5
cdr3_aa: CASSSGGLAGQETQYF
cdr3_nt: TGCGCCAGCAGCTCGGGAGGTTTAGCGGGGCAAGAGACCCAGTACTTC

d_call: .
v_call: TRBV6-2/TRBV6-3
clone_size: .
j_call: TRBJ2-3
cdr3_aa: CASTYPGDTQYF
cdr3_nt: TGTGCCAGCACTTATCCCGGGGATACGCAGTATTTT

d_call: .
v_call: TRBV11-3
clone_size: .
j_call: TRBJ2-1
cdr3_aa: CASSFGGISEQFF
cdr3_nt: TGTGCCAGCAGCTTCGGAGGGATCAGTGAGCAGTTCTTC

d_call: .
v_call: TRBV11-2
clone_size: few
j_call: TRBJ2-3
cdr3_aa: CASSLELGTDTQYF
cdr3_nt: TGTGCCAGCAGCTTAGAACTCGGGACAGATACGCAGTATTTT

d_call: .
v_call: TRBV6-5
clone_size: .
j_call: TRBJ2-1
cdr3_aa: CASSYDLAGGNEQFF
cdr3_nt: TGTGCCAGCAGTTACGACCTAGCTGGGGGCAATGAGCAGTTCTTC

d_call: TRBD1
v_call: TRBV7-9
clone_size: few
j_call: TRBJ2-1
cdr3_aa: CASSPGQGGQDEQFF
cdr3_nt: TGTGCCAGCAGCCCGGGACAGGGTGGGCAGGATGAGCAGTTCTTC

d_call: .
v_call: TRBV29-1
clone_size: few
j_call: TRBJ2-7
cdr3_aa: CSVASSYEQYF
cdr3_nt: TGCAGCGTTGCGAGCTCCTACGAGCAGTACTTC

d_call: .
v_call: TRBV12-3/TRBV12-4
clone_size: .
j_call: TRBJ1-6
cdr3_aa: CASSLGPGGESPLHF
cdr3_nt: TGTGCCAGCAGTTTAGGCCCGGGGGGGGAATCACCCCTCCACTTT

d_call: .
v_call: TRBV11-2
clone_size: many
j_call: TRBJ2-2
cdr3_aa: CASSLDTANTGELFF
cdr3_nt: TGTGCCAGCAGCTTAGATACAGCGAACACCGGGGAGCTGTTTTTT

d_call: TRBD2
v_call: TRBV11-2
clone_size: .
j_call: TRBJ2-1
cdr3_aa: CASRSQRGLGGEQFF
cdr3_nt: TGTGCCAGCAGATCCCAGCGGGGGCTAGGGGGGGAGCAGTTCTTC

d_call: TRBD2
v_call: TRBV7-6
clone_size: many
j_call: TRBJ2-2
cdr3_aa: CASSTLAGGLTGELFF
cdr3_nt: TGTGCCAGCAGCACCTTAGCGGGGGGCCTCACCGGGGAGCTGTTTTTT

d_call: TRBD1
v_call: TRBV5-1
clone_size: .
j_call: TRBJ1-1
cdr3_aa: CASKGQGPNTEAFF
cdr3_nt: TGCGCCAGCAAGGGACAGGGACCAAACACTGAAGCTTTCTTT

d_call: TRBD2
v_call: TRBV7-2
clone_size: many
j_call: TRBJ2-4
cdr3_aa: CASSFNRGENIQYF
cdr3_nt: TGTGCCAGCAGCTTTAACCGGGGGGAAAACATTCAGTACTTC

d_call: .
v_call: TRBV11-2
clone_size: few
j_call: TRBJ1-2
cdr3_aa: CASSLAVGRGSVNYGYTF
cdr3_nt: TGTGCCAGCAGCTTAGCGGTGGGCAGAGGGAGCGTTAACTATGGCTACACCTTC

d_call: .
v_call: TRBV7-2
clone_size: .
j_call: TRBJ2-4
cdr3_aa: CASSPRGKGNIQYF
cdr3_nt: TGTGCCAGCAGCCCCCGCGGGAAAGGAAACATTCAGTACTTC

d_call: .
v_call: TRBV10-3
clone_size: .
j_call: TRBJ2-7
cdr3_aa: CAIRRGEGEQYF
cdr3_nt: TGTGCCATCAGGAGGGGGGAGGGCGAGCAGTACTTC

d_call: .
v_call: TRBV6-5
clone_size: .
j_call: TRBJ2-5
cdr3_aa: CASSYSSTGGSETQYF
cdr3_nt: TGTGCCAGCAGTTACTCGAGTACTGGGGGCAGCGAGACCCAGTACTTC

d_call: TRBD1
v_call: TRBV6-2/TRBV6-3
clone_size: few
j_call: TRBJ1-1
cdr3_aa: CASRTTGGRNTEAFF
cdr3_nt: TGTGCCAGCAGAACCACAGGGGGCAGGAACACTGAAGCTTTCTTT

d_call: .
v_call: TRBV12-3/TRBV12-4
clone_size: few
j_call: TRBJ2-2
cdr3_aa: CASSSLGAVTGELFF
cdr3_nt: TGTGCCAGCAGTTCCCTGGGGGCAGTCACCGGGGAGCTGTTTTTT

d_call: .
v_call: TRBV7-2
clone_size: few
j_call: TRBJ1-5
cdr3_aa: CASRTGLNQPQHF
cdr3_nt: TGTGCCAGCAGGACCGGGCTTAATCAGCCCCAGCATTTT

d_call: .
v_call: TRBV4-3
clone_size: many
j_call: TRBJ1-3
cdr3_aa: CASSHPPPRNTIYF
cdr3_nt: TGCGCCAGCAGCCACCCCCCGCCCCGAAACACCATATATTTT

d_call: .
v_call: TRBV7-9
clone_size: few
j_call: TRBJ1-2
cdr3_aa: CASSITQNYGYTF
cdr3_nt: TGTGCCAGCAGCATCACGCAAAACTATGGCTACACCTTC